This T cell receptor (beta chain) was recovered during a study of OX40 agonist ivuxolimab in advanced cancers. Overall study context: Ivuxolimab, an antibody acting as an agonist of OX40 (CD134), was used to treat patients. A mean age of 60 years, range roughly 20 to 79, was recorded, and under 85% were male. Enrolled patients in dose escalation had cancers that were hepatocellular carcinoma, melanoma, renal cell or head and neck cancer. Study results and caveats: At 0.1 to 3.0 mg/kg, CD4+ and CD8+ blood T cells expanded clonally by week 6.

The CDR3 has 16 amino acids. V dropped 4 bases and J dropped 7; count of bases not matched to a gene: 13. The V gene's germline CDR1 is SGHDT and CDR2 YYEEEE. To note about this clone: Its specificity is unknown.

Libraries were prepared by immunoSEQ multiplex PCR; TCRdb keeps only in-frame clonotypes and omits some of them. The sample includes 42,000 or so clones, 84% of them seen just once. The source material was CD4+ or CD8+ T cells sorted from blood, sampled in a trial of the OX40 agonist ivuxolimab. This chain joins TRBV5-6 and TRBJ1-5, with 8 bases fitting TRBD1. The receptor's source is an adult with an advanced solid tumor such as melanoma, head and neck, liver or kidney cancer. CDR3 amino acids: CASSTGTYRGGQPQHF. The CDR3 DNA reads TGTGCCAGCAGCACCGGCACCTACAGGGGGGGGCAGCCCCAGCATTTT.